This T cell receptor beta chain was profiled in a study of T-cell reconstitution after alpha-beta-depleted transplantation in children. Researchers prepared the TCRbeta library using unique molecular identifiers, the study reports. TCRdb reprocessed the PCR reads with MiXCR, giving one entry per CDR3 protein. The repertoire has around 680,000 distinct CDR3 sequences, approximately 15% of them found once; the top ten carry approximately 1%. CDR1 is SGHDT, CDR2 YYEEEE, per germline. Trimming took 0 bases from V and 4 from J, leaving 8 bases between them. The CDR3 loop spans 14 amino acids. Sequences were derived from PBMCs from the stem cell graft donor, sampled from the stem cell graft. J is TRBJ1-5 and V is TRBV5-6; no definite D call. This receptor was identified in a human donor who donated a stem cell graft to a child with acute myeloid leukemia. The CDR3 DNA reads TGTGCCAGCAGCTTGGCCATGGCGAATCAGCCCCAGCATTTT. Translating it yields CASSLAMANQPQHF.